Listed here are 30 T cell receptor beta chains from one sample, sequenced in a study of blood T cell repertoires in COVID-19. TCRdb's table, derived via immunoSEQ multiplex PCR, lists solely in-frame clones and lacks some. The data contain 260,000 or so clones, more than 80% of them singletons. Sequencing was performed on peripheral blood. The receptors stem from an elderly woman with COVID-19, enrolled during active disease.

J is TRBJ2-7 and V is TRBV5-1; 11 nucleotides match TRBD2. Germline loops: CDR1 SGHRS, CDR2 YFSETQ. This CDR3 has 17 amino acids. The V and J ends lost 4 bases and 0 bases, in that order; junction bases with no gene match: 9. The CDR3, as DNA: TGCGCCAGCAGCCCCACTCTGACTAGCGGGATCTCCTACGAGCAGTACTTC. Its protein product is CASSPTLTSGISYEQYF.

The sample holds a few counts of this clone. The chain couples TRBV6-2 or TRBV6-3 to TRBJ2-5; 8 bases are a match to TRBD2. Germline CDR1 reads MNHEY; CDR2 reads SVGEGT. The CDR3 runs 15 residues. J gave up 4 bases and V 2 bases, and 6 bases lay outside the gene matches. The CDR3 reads CASSYVLAGGETQYF. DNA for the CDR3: TGTGCCAGCAGTTACGTTCTAGCGGGCGGAGAGACCCAGTACTTC.

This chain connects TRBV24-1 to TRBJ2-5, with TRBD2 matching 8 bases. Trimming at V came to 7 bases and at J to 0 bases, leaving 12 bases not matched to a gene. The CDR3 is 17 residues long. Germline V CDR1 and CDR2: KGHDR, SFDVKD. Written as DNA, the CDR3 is TGTGCCACCAGCGGACCAAAGACTAGCGCGAACCAAGAGACCCAGTACTTC. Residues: CATSGPKTSANQETQYF.

Here the CDR3 reads CASEDYAKNIQYF. The CDR3, as DNA: TGTGCCAGCGAGGACTACGCCAAAAACATTCAGTACTTC. The chain is built from TRBV12-3 or TRBV12-4 and TRBJ2-4; weak D call: TRBD2 (6 bases). CDR3 length: 13 amino acids. Trimming took off 8 bases at V and 1 base at J, with 9 bases between the two ends.

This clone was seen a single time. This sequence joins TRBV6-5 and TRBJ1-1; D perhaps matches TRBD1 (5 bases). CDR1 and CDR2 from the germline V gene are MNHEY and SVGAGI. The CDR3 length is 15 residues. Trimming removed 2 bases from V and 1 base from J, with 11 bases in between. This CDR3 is CASSYNPGSNTEAFF. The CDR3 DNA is TGTGCCAGCAGTTACAATCCAGGGTCGAACACTGAAGCTTTCTTT.

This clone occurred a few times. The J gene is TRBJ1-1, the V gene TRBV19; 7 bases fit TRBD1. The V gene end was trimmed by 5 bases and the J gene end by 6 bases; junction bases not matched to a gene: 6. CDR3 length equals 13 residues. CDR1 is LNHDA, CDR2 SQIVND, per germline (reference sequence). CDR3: CASSPTGESEAFF. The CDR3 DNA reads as TGTGCCAGTAGTCCCACAGGGGAATCTGAAGCTTTCTTT. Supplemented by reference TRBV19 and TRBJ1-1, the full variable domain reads DGGITQSPKYLFRKEGQNVTLSCEQNLNHDAMYWYRQDPGQGLRLIYYSQIVNDFQKGDIAEGYSVSREKKESFPLTVTSAQKNPTAFYLCASSPTGESEAFFGQGTRLTVV.

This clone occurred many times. In DNA, the CDR3 is TGTGCCAGAAGCTTAGTGGGACTAGCGGGCGCCTACGAGCAGTACTTC. Its translation: CARSLVGLAGAYEQYF. The chain uses TRBV7-5 and TRBJ2-7; TRBD2, the D gene given by the table, was not confirmed from the DNA. TRBV7-5 is an annotated pseudogene. The CDR3 extends over 16 amino acids.

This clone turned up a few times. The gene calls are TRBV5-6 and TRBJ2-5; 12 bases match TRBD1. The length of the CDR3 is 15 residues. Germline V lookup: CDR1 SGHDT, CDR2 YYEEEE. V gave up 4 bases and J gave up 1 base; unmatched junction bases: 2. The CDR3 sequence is CASSRDRGPQETQYF. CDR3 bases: TGTGCCAGCAGCCGGGACAGGGGGCCCCAAGAGACCCAGTACTTC.

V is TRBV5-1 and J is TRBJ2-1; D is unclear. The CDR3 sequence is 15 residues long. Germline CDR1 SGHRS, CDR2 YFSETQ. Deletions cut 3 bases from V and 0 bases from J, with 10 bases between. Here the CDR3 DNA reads TGCGCCAGCAGCTCCGATTCGAGCTCCTACAATGAGCAGTTCTTC. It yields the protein CASSSDSSSYNEQFF.

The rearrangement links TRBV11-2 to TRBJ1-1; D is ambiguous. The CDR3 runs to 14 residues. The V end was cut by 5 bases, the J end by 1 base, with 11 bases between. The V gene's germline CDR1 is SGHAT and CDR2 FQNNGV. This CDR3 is CASSRLEGNTEAFF. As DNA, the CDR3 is TGTGCCAGCAGCCGCCTAGAGGGGAACACTGAAGCTTTCTTT. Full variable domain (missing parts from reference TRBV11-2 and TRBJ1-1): EAGVAQSPRYKIIEKRQSVAFWCNPISGHATLYWYQQILGQGPKLLIQFQNNGVVDDSQLPKDRFSAERLKGVDSTLKIQPAKLEDSAVYLCASSRLEGNTEAFFGQGTRLTVV.

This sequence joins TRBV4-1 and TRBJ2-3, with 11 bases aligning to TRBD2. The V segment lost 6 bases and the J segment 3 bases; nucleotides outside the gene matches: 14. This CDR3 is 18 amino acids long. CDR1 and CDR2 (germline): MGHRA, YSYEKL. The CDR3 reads CASSRTMLAGGSTDTQYF. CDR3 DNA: TGCGCCAGCAGTCGGACGATGTTAGCGGGGGGGTCGACAGATACGCAGTATTTT.

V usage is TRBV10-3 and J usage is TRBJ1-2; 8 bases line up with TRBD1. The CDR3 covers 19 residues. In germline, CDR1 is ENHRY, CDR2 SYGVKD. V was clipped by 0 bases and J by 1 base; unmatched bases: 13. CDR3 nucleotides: TGTGCCATCAGTGAGTCCCTACTAGGGGGACAGGTTCTTAACTATGGCTACACCTTC. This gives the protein CAISESLLGGQVLNYGYTF.

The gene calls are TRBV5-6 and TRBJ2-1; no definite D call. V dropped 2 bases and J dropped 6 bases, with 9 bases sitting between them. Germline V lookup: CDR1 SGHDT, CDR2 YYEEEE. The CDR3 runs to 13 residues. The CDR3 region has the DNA TGTGCCAGCAGCTTCTACGCGGCCAATGAGCAGTTCTTC. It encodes CASSFYAANEQFF.

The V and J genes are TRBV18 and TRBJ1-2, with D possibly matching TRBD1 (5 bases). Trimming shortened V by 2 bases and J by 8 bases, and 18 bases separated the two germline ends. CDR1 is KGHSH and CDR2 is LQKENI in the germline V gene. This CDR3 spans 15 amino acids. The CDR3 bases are TGTGCCAGCTCACCAACAACCTACGACAGTGTCGGCTACACCTTC. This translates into CASSPTTYDSVGYTF.

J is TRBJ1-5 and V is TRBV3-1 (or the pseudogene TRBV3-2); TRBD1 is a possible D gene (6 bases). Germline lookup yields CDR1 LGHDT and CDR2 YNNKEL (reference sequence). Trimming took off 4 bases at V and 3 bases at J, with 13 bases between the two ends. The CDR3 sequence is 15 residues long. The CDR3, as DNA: TGTGCCAGCAGCCTCGGCAGGGGCTACAATCAGCCCCAGCATTTT. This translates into CASSLGRGYNQPQHF.

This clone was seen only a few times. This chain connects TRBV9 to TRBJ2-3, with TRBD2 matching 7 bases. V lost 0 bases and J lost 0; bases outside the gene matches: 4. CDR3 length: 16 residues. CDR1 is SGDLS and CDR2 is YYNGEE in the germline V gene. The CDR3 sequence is CASSVVAGVSTDTQYF. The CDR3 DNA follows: TGTGCCAGCAGCGTAGTGGCGGGGGTCAGCACAGATACGCAGTATTTT. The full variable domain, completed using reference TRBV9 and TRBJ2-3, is DSGVTQTPKHLITATGQRVTLRCSPRSGDLSVYWYQQSLDQGLQFLIQYYNGEERAKGNILERFSAQQFPDLHSELNLSSLELGDSALYFCASSVVAGVSTDTQYFGPGTRLTVL.

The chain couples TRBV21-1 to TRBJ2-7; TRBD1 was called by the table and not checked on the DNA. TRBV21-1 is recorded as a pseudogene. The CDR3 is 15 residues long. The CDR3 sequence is CASSKDPPRFHEQYF. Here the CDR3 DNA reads TGTGCCAGCAGCAAAGACCCTCCCAGGTTCCACGAGCAGTACTTC.

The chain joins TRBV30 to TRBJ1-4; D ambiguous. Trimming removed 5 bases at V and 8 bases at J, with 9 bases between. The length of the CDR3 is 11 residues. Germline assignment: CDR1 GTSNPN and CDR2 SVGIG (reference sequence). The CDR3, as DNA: TGTGCCTGGGCCCTAAACGAAAAACTGTTTTTT. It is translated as CAWALNEKLFF.

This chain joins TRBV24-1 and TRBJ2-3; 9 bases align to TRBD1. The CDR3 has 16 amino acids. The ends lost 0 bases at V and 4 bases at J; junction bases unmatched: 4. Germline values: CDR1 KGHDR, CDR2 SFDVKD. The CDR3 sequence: CATSDLGTGLPDTQYF. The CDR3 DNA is TGTGCCACCAGTGATTTGGGGACAGGGTTACCAGATACGCAGTATTTT.

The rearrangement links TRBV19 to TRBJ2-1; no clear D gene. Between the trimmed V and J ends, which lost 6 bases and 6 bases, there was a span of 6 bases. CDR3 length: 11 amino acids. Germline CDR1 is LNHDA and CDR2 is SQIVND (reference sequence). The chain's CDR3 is CASSFFNEQFF. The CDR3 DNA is TGTGCCAGTAGCTTCTTCAATGAGCAGTTCTTC.

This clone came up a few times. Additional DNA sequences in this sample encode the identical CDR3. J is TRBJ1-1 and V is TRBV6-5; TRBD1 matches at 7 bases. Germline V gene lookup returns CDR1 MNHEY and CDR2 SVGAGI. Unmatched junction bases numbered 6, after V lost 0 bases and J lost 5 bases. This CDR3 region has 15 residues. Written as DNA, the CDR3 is TGTGCCAGCAGTTACTCAAGACAGGGCCGGACTGAAGCTTTCTTT. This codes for CASSYSRQGRTEAFF.

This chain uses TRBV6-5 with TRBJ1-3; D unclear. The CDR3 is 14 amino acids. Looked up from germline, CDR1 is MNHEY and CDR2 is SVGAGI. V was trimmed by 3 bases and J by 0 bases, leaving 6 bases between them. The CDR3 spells CASSYTPSGNTIYF. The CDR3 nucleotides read TGTGCCAGCAGTTATACTCCCTCTGGAAACACCATATATTTT.

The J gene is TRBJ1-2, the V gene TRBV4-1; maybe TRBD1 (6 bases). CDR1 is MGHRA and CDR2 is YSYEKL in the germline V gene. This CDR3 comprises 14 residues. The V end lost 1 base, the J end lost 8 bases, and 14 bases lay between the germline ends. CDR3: CASSQGTAPRGYTF. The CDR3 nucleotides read TGCGCCAGCAGCCAAGGGACAGCACCGCGGGGCTACACCTTC.

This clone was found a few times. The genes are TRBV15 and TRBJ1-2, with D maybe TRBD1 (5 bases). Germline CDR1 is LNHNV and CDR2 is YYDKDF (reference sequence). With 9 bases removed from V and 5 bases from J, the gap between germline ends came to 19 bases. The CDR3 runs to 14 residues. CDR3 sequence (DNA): TGTGCCACGGGGGGACGAGGGTCCCTTTATGGCTACACCTTC. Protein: CATGGRGSLYGYTF.

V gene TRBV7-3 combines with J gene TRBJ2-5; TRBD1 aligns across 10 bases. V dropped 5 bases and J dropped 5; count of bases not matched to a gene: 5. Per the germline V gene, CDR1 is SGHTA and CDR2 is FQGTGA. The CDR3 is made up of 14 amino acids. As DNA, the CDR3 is TGTGCCAGCAGCCCGGGACAGGGGCGCGAGACCCAGTACTTC. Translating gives CASSPGQGRETQYF.

CDR3 in amino acids: CASSNGDQPQHF. The CDR3 nucleotides are TGTGCCAGCAGCAACGGGGATCAGCCCCAGCATTTT. The V and J genes are TRBV21-1 and TRBJ1-5. TRBV21-1 is annotated as a pseudogene. The CDR3 sequence is 12 residues long.

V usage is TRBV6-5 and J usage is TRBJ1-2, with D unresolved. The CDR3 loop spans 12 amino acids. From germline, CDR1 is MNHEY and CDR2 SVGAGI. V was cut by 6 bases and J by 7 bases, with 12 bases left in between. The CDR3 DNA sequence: TGTGCCAGCAGGAAGAATACCGGTGGCTACACCTTC. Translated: CASRKNTGGYTF.

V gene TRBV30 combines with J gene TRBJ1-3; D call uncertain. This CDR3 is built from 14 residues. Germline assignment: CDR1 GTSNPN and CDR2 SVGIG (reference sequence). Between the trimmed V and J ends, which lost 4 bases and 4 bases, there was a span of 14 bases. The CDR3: CAWKFSGGGNTIYF. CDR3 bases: TGTGCCTGGAAATTTTCGGGTGGAGGAAACACCATATATTTT. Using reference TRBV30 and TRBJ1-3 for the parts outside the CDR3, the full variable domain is SQTIHQWPATLVQPVGSPLSLECTVEGTSNPNLYWYRQAAGRGLQLLFYSVGIGQISSEVPQNLSASRPQDRQFILSSKKLLLSDSGFYLCAWKFSGGGNTIYFGEGSWLTVV.

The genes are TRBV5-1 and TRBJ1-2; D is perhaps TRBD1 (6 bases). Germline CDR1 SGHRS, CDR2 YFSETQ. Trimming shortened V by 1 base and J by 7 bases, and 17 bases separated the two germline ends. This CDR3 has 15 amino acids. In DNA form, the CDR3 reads TGCGCCAGCAGCTTGCAGGGGTTCGGCACTATTGGCTACACCTTC. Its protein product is CASSLQGFGTIGYTF.

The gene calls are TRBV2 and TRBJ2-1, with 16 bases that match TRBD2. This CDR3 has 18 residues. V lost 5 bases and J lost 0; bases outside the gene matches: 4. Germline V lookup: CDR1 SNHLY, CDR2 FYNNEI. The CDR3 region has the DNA TGTGCCAGCAGTTCGGGACTAGCGGGGGGGAGCTCCTACAATGAGCAGTTCTTC. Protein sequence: CASSSGLAGGSSYNEQFF.